This T cell receptor (beta chain) was recorded in a study of beta chain features in type 1 diabetes. The CDR3 spans 15 residues. Per germline, CDR1 MDHEN and CDR2 SYDVKM. Trimming at V came to 3 bases and at J to 9 bases, leaving 9 bases not matched to a gene. Isolated RNA was reverse transcribed in full, so expressed TCRB transcripts were sequenced. This table comes from immunoSEQ multiplex PCR, and its TCRdb copy is limited to in-frame clones, with some not included. The data contain hundreds of thousands of clones, roughly an eighth of them seen just once; the ten biggest clones take up less than 0.06%.

Sequencing was done on a sample of naive CD4+ T cells from blood. This chain connects TRBV28 to TRBJ2-4; 9 nucleotides match TRBD2. The receptor's source is a woman younger than 30 in good health. The CDR3 nucleotides are TGTGCCAGCAGTTTTTCGGCGGGGGGGAAAGTCATTCAGTACTTC. It codes for CASSFSAGGKVIQYF. Complete variable domain (other parts from reference TRBV28 and TRBJ2-4): DVKVTQSSRYLVKRTGEKVFLECVQDMDHENMFWYRQDPGLGLRLIYFSYDVKMKEKGDIPEGYSVSREKKERFSLILESASTNQTSMYLCASSFSAGGKVIQYFGAGTRLSVL.